These T cell receptor beta chains were read from a single sample in a study of blood T cell repertoires in COVID-19. The assay was immunoSEQ multiplex PCR, and TCRdb's table has in-frame clones only and misses some. The sample carries over 45,000 clones, 87% recorded once. The sequenced sample consisted of peripheral blood. These receptors originate from a man older than 75 in a cohort sampled during active COVID-19. CDR3s leave out the opening cysteine and the closing phenylalanine or tryptophan.

V gene,J gene,CDR3 protein
TRBV11-2,TRBJ2-1,ASSRQFPGQGYNEQF
TRBV30,TRBJ1-4,AWSVGSLSANEKLF
TRBV21-1,TRBJ1-2,ASSLGAGGYGYT
TRBV7-9,TRBJ1-1,ASSFGQGEAF
TRBV10-2,TRBJ2-3,ASSESRDYR
TRBV10-2,TRBJ1-4,ASSFQGADEKLF
TRBV10-3,TRBJ2-3,AISASTRTDTQY
TRBV11-3,TRBJ2-1,ASSRRTSEQF
TRBV2,TRBJ2-1,ASSPFRDEQF
TRBV5-1,TRBJ2-2,ASSNRQGGTGELF
TRBV5-1,TRBJ2-2,ASSVRTGRTGELF
TRBV18,TRBJ2-2,ASSRTRLVANTGELF
TRBV30,TRBJ1-3,AWSRTGDSGNTIY
TRBV12-3/TRBV12-4,TRBJ1-1,ASSLTDNTEAF
TRBV6-1,TRBJ2-7,ASSEAPGHPYEQY
TRBV7-2,TRBJ1-4,ASSSRGRKLF
TRBV30,TRBJ1-5,AWSRDRRQPQH
TRBV19,TRBJ1-1,ASRGRDIWFTEAF
TRBV6-5,TRBJ2-3,ASSYSSGGNTDTQY
TRBV30,TRBJ1-1,AWSYQKTEAF
TRBV30,TRBJ2-7,AWSPLSGGKTLQQY
TRBV10-3,TRBJ2-3,AISSGHSADTQY
TRBV29-1,TRBJ1-1,SVEDQKDRGYL
TRBV5-1,TRBJ2-3,ASSLRQGAGDTQY
TRBV19,TRBJ1-5,ASSTDRGVYQPQH
TRBV11-3,TRBJ2-7,ASSLDLGGASEQY
TRBV11-2,TRBJ1-3,ASTLNGDTIY
TRBV30,TRBJ2-5,AWSYMGQQETQY
TRBV5-4,TRBJ1-6,ASSVGTGSSYNSPLH
TRBV7-2,TRBJ1-4,ASSAGTAEKLF
TRBV20-1,TRBJ2-7,SASRQGIYEQY
TRBV3-1/TRBV3-2,TRBJ2-7,ASSQGRRGLNVRN
TRBV7-2,TRBJ2-7,ASSLDRGLGEQY
TRBV11-2,TRBJ1-1,ASSLGQNTEAF
TRBV7-9,TRBJ2-1,ASSFIAERQF
TRBV19,TRBJ1-1,ASSLQTGYPEAF
TRBV3-1/TRBV3-2,TRBJ1-1,ASSIGQTNTEAF
TRBV7-9,TRBJ1-2,ASSLTGGAYGYT
TRBV12-3/TRBV12-4,TRBJ1-1,ASSPVENTEAF
TRBV9,TRBJ1-4,ASRDVASNEKLF
TRBV30,TRBJ1-1,AWSRGGRDTEAF
TRBV4-1,TRBJ1-5,ASSQDLGVQPQH
TRBV7-3,TRBJ2-6,ASSLYGDTGSGANVLT
TRBV27,TRBJ1-6,ASSSGTGQNSPLH
TRBV16,TRBJ1-4,ASSLRTGGGTNEKLF
TRBV19,TRBJ1-1,ASSMREGNTEAF
TRBV3-1/TRBV3-2,TRBJ1-2,ASSRDSYGYT
TRBV10-3,TRBJ2-5,ASRTSKVVETQY
TRBV6-5,TRBJ2-4,ASTEPAGNIQY
TRBV7-9,TRBJ1-5,ASSSDTSNQPQH
TRBV30,TRBJ2-7,AWSGTSGRTVYEQY
TRBV20-1,TRBJ1-5,SASTGVSNQPQH